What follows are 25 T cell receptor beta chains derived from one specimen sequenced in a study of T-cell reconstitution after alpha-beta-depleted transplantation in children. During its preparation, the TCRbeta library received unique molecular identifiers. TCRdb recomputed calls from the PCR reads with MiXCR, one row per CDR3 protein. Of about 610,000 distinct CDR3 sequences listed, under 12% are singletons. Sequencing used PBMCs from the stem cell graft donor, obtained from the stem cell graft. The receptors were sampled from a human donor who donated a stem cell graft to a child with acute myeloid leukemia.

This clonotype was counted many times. The CDR3 reads CASSRLRETQYF. CDR3 DNA: TGTGCCAGCAGCCGCCTCAGGGAGACCCAGTACTTC. This chain joins TRBV3-1 and TRBJ2-5; D gene ambiguous. There are 12 residues in the CDR3. The V gene's germline CDR1 is LGHDT and CDR2 YNNKEL (reference sequence). With 4 bases removed from V and 5 bases from J, the gap between germline ends came to 8 bases.

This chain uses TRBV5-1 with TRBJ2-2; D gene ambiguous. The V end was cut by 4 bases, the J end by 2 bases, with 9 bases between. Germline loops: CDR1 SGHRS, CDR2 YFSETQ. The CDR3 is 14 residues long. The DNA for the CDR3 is TGCGCCAGCAGCGCAACTTCTAACACCGGGGAGCTGTTTTTT. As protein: CASSATSNTGELFF.

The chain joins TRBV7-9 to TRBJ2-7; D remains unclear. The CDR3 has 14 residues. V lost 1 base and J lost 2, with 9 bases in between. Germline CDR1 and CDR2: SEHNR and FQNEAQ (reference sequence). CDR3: CASSLVSVPYEQYF. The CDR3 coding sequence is TGTGCCAGCAGCTTAGTGTCGGTTCCCTACGAGCAGTACTTC.

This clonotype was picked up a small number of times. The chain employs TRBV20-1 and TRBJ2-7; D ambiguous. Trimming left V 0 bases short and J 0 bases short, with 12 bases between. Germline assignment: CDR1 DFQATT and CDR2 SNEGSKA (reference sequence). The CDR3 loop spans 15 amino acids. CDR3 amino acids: CSARDPLASSYEQYF. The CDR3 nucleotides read TGCAGTGCTAGAGATCCCCTGGCTAGCTCCTACGAGCAGTACTTC.

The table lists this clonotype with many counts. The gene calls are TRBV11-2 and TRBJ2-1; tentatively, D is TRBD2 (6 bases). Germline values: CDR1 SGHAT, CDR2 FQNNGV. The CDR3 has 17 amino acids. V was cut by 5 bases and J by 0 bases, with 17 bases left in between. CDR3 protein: CASSLLGGTSSYNEQFF. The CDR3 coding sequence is TGTGCCAGCAGCCTACTTGGAGGGACCAGCTCCTACAATGAGCAGTTCTTC. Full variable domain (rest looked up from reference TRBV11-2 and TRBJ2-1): EAGVAQSPRYKIIEKRQSVAFWCNPISGHATLYWYQQILGQGPKLLIQFQNNGVVDDSQLPKDRFSAERLKGVDSTLKIQPAKLEDSAVYLCASSLLGGTSSYNEQFFGPGTRLTVL.

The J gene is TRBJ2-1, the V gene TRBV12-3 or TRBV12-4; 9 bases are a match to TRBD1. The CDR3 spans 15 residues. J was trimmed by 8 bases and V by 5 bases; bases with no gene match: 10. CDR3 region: CASSPRDRVSDEQFF. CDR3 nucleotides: TGTGCCAGCAGTCCTCGGGACAGGGTGTCGGATGAGCAGTTCTTC.

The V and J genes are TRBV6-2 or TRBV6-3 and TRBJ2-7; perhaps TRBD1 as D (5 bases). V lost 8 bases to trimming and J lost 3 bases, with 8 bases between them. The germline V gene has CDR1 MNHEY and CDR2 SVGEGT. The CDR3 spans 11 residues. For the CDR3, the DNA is TGTGCCAGCTTGGACAACTACGAGCAGTACTTC. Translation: CASLDNYEQYF.

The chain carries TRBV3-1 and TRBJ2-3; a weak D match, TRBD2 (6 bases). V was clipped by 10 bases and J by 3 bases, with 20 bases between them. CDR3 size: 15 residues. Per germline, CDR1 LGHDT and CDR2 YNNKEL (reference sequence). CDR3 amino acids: CATSKQGGWTDTQYF. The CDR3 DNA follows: TGTGCCACCTCGAAGCAGGGAGGTTGGACAGATACGCAGTATTTT.

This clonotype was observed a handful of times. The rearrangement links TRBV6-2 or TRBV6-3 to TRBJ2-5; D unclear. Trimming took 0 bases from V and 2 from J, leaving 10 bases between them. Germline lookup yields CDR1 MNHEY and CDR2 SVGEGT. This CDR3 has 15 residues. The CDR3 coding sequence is TGTGCCAGCAGTTACTCGGCAGATCCGCAAGAGACCCAGTACTTC. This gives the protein CASSYSADPQETQYF.

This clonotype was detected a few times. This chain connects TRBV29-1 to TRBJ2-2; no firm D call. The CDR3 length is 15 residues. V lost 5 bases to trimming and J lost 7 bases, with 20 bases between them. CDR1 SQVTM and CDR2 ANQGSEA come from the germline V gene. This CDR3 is CSVSESRSGLGELFF. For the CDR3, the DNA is TGCAGCGTTTCTGAGTCTAGGTCGGGTCTCGGGGAGCTGTTTTTT.

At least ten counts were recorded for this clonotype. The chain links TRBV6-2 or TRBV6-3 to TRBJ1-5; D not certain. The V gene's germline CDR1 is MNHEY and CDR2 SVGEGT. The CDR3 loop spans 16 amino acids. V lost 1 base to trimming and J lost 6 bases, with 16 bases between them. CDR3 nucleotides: TGTGCCAGCAGTTACTTCCCGCATAGTCGACCTCAGCCCCAGCATTTT. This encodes CASSYFPHSRPQPQHF.

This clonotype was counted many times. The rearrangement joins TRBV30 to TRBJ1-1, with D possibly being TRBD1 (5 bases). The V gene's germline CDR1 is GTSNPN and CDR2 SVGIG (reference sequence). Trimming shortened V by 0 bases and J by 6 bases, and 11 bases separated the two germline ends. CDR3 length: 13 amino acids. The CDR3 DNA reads TGTGCCTGGAGTGTACAGCCGGGGGCTGAAGCTTTCTTT. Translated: CAWSVQPGAEAFF.

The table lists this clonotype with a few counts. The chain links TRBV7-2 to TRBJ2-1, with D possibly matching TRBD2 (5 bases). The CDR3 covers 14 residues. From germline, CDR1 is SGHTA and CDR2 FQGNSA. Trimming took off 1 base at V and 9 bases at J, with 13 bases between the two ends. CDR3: CASSLDGTGIEQFF. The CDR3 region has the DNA TGTGCCAGCAGCTTAGACGGTACGGGGATTGAGCAGTTCTTC.

CDR3 DNA sequence: TGTGCCAGCAGTTTAGTGATAAGCGGCACAGATACGCAGTATTTT. Translating it yields CASSLVISGTDTQYF. The chain couples TRBV12-3 or TRBV12-4 to TRBJ2-3; D is uncertain. The CDR3 totals 15 residues. Trimming took off 1 base at V and 1 base at J, with 9 bases between the two ends.

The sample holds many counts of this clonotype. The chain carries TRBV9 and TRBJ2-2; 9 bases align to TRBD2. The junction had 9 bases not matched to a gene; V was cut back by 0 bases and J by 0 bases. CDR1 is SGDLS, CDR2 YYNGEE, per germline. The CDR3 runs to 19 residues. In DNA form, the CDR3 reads TGTGCCAGCAGCGTAGTACCCGGCGGGAGGGCCACGAACACCGGGGAGCTGTTTTTT. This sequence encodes CASSVVPGGRATNTGELFF.

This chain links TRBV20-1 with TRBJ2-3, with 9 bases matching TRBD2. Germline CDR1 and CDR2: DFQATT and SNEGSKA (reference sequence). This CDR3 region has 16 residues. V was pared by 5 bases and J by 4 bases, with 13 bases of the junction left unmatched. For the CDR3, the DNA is TGCAGTGCTCGAGTGCCCTTAGGCGGGAGGGCAGATACGCAGTATTTT. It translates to CSARVPLGGRADTQYF.

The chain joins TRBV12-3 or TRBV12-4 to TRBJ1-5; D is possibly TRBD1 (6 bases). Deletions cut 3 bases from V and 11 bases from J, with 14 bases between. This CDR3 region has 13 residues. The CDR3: CASSFEGQGTQHF. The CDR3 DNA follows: TGTGCCAGCAGTTTTGAGGGTCAGGGGACCCAGCATTTT.

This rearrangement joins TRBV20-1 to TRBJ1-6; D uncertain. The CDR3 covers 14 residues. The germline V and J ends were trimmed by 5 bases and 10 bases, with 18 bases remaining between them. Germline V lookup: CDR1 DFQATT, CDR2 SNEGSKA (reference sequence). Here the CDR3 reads CSAAGPRLNSPLHF. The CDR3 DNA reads TGCAGTGCTGCCGGACCCAGGCTCAACTCACCCCTCCACTTT.

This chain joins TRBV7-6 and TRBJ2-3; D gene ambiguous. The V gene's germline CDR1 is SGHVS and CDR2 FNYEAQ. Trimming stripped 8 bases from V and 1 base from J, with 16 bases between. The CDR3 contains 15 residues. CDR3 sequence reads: CASSNYGSGTDTQYF. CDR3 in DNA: TGTGCCAGCTCCAATTACGGCAGCGGCACAGATACGCAGTATTTT.

In nucleotides, the CDR3 is TGTGCCAGCTCACCTCGAGGCCAGGGGGGGGTCATGAACACTGAAGCTTTCTTT. It codes for CASSPRGQGGVMNTEAFF. V usage is TRBV18 and J usage is TRBJ1-1, with 7 bases that match TRBD1. The germline V gene encodes CDR1 KGHSH and CDR2 LQKENI. The CDR3 totals 18 residues. Trimming took 3 bases from V and 0 from J; bases not matched to a gene: 13.

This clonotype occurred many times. CDR3 loop: CASSSSRDTPYEQYF. The CDR3 region has the DNA TGTGCCAGCAGTTCGAGCCGGGACACCCCCTACGAGCAGTACTTC. V is TRBV12-3 or TRBV12-4 and J is TRBJ2-7; tentative D call: TRBD1 (6 bases). This CDR3 has 15 residues. V was cut by 4 bases and J by 2 bases, with 15 bases left in between.

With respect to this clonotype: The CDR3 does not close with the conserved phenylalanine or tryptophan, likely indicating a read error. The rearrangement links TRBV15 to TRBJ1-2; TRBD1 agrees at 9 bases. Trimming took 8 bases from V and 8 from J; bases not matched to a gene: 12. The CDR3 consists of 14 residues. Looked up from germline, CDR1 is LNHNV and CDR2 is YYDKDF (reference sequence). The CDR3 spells CATSLDRGPQGYTY. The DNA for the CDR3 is TGTGCCACCTCTCTGGACAGGGGCCCTCAGGGCTACACCTAC.

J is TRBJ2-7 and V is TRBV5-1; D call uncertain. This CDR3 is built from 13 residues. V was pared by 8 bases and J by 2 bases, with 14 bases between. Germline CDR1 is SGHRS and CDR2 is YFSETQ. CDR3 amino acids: CARIQRRTYEQYF. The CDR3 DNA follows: TGCGCCAGGATCCAGAGGCGAACCTACGAGCAGTACTTC.

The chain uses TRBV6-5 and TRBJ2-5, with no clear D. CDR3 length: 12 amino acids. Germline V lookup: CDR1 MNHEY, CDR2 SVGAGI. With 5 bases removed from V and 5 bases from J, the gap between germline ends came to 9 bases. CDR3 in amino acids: CASSQWGETQYF. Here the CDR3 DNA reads TGTGCCAGCAGTCAGTGGGGTGAGACCCAGTACTTC.

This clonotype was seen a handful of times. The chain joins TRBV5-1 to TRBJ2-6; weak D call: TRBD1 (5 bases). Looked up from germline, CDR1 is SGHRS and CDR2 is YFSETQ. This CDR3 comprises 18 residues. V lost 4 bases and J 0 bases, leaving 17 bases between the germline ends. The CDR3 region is CASSPSPTGRSGANVLTF. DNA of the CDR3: TGCGCCAGCAGCCCCTCCCCAACAGGTCGCTCTGGGGCCAACGTCCTGACTTTC.